These T cell receptor beta chains were read from a single sample in a study of cytomegalovirus exposure and HLA in healthy donors. Method: immunoSEQ multiplex PCR; TCRdb's copy keeps in-frame clones and lacks some. In the table there are 200,000 to 250,000 clones, less than 85% of which are singletons. What was sequenced was PBMCs. These receptors came from a girl under 10 years old in good health and CMV-seronegative. CDR3s include the opening cysteine and the closing phenylalanine or tryptophan. A D gene is named only where the DNA matches it firmly. Size is stated for part of the rows, as once, few or many counts, or as a class when the clone is expanded.

CDR3nt,CDR3aa,j_gene,abundance,d_gene,len,v_gene
TGCAGCGTTGAGCCCCAGGGGAACACTGAAGCTTTCTTT,CSVEPQGNTEAFF,TRBJ1-1,.,.,13,TRBV29-1
TGTGCCAGCAGCACGGACAGGGGGCGATACTCTGGAAACACCATATATTTT,CASSTDRGRYSGNTIYF,TRBJ1-3,.,TRBD1,17,TRBV14
TGTGCCAGCTCAGCCGGCGGGAGTGCAGTACTGTTTTTT,CASSAGGSAVLFF,TRBJ1-4,.,.,13,TRBV18
TGTGCCAGCAGCCAGACAGGGTGGGGCGGGGAGCTGTTTTTT,CASSQTGWGGELFF,TRBJ2-2,few,TRBD1,14,TRBV9
TGCGCCAGCAGCGGTAGCGGGGGCCAAGAGACCCAGTACTTC,CASSGSGGQETQYF,TRBJ2-5,.,TRBD2,14,TRBV5-1
TGTGCCAGCAGTGAGCAGGGGGGCTATGGCTACACCTTC,CASSEQGGYGYTF,TRBJ1-2,.,TRBD1,13,TRBV2
TGTGCCAGCAGCCAATTCGAAGGGACAGGGGACATTCAGTACTTC,CASSQFEGTGDIQYF,TRBJ2-4,few,TRBD1,15,TRBV7-6
TGTGCCAGCAGTCCCTCGGGACAGGGAACCTACGAGCAGTACTTC,CASSPSGQGTYEQYF,TRBJ2-7,.,TRBD1,15,TRBV27
TGTGCCAGCAGCTTAGGACAGGGGGCCTATGGCTACACCTTC,CASSLGQGAYGYTF,TRBJ1-2,.,TRBD1,14,TRBV7-9
TGTGCCAGCAGCTTGGAGGGGGTAAGTGAGCAGTTCTTC,CASSLEGVSEQFF,TRBJ2-1,.,.,13,TRBV5-6
TGCGCCAGCAGCTTGGTACTGCTAGCGGGAGGGCCTCAGATTAGGGAACAAGAGACCCAGTACTTC,CASSLVLLAGGPQIREQETQYF,TRBJ2-5,.,TRBD2,22,TRBV5-1
TGTGCCAGCAGCCGACCTCCACAACAGGGCAGAGAGACCCAGTACTTC,CASSRPPQQGRETQYF,TRBJ2-5,.,.,16,TRBV11-3
TGCGCCAGCAGCTTGGAGACAGGGGCATCCTACGAGCAGTACTTC,CASSLETGASYEQYF,TRBJ2-7,.,TRBD1,15,TRBV5-1
TGTGCCAGCAGGGCTGGACGGAGGGAGCAGCCCCAGCATTTT,CASRAGRREQPQHF,TRBJ1-5,.,.,14,TRBV2
TGCGCCAGCAGCCAAGAAATCACAGGGGGTCAGCCCCAGCATTTT,CASSQEITGGQPQHF,TRBJ1-5,once,TRBD1,15,TRBV4-1
TGTGCCAGCAGCTGGACAGGGGGCGGCTATGGCTACACCTTC,CASSWTGGGYGYTF,TRBJ1-2,.,TRBD1,14,TRBV6-1
TGCGCCAGCAGCTTGGTGCCAGGGTCGGTGGATGAGCAGTTCTTC,CASSLVPGSVDEQFF,TRBJ2-1,.,.,15,TRBV5-1
TGCGCCAGCAGCCCCCGCCACAGCTCTGGGGCCAACGTCCTGACTTTC,CASSPRHSSGANVLTF,TRBJ2-6,few,.,16,TRBV5-1
TGTGCCAGCAGTTATGGGCTAGCGGCCTCCTACGAGCAGTACTTC,CASSYGLAASYEQYF,TRBJ2-7,.,TRBD2,15,TRBV6-5
TGTGCCATCAGGCGGACAGGGGCCAATAATTCACCCCTCCACTTT,CAIRRTGANNSPLHF,TRBJ1-6,few,TRBD1,15,TRBV10-3
TGCGCCAGCAGCCAAGATAGAGGGTACGAGCAGTACTTC,CASSQDRGYEQYF,TRBJ2-7,.,.,13,TRBV4-1
TGTGCCAGCAGTGACTCTAGCGTGGGCGCCTATACGCAGTATTTT,CASSDSSVGAYTQYF,TRBJ2-3,.,.,15,TRBV6-4
TGTGCCAGCAGTGAGGACATCATCTATGGCTACACCTTC,CASSEDIIYGYTF,TRBJ1-2,.,.,13,TRBV2
TGTGCTAGTGGTTTGGTAACCGGGGGGCAGTACTTC,CASGLVTGGQYF,TRBJ2-7,.,.,12,TRBV12-5
TGTGCCAGCAGCTGGGGTGGGGGCCCGGTATTTGAGCAGTTCTTC,CASSWGGGPVFEQFF,TRBJ2-1,.,.,15,TRBV5-4
TGTGCCAGCAGTTACCAAGCGGACAGGGGGACTGAAGCTTTCTTT,CASSYQADRGTEAFF,TRBJ1-1,.,TRBD1,15,TRBV27
TGCAGCGTGGAGGGGAGGTTGGTACAAGAGACCCAGTACTTC,CSVEGRLVQETQYF,TRBJ2-5,.,.,14,TRBV29-1
TGCGCCAGCAGCTGGGGGACAGGGGGAGTTGGTGAAAAACTGTTTTTT,CASSWGTGGVGEKLFF,TRBJ1-4,.,TRBD1,16,TRBV5-1
TGTGCCAGCAGCTTAAATATCGCGGGTGGCTACACCTTC,CASSLNIAGGYTF,TRBJ1-2,.,.,13,TRBV13
TGTGCCAGCAGTGATTTCGGGTATGGCTACACCTTC,CASSDFGYGYTF,TRBJ1-2,.,.,12,TRBV2
TGTGCCAGACAGGAATCTAACTATGGCTACACCTTC,CARQESNYGYTF,TRBJ1-2,.,.,12,TRBV2
TGTGCCACGTCAGGTAGACTAGCGGAAATCAATGAGCAGTTCTTC,CATSGRLAEINEQFF,TRBJ2-1,.,TRBD2,15,TRBV2
TGCGCCAGCAGCTTGCCAGGTTTCTACAATGAGCAGTTCTTC,CASSLPGFYNEQFF,TRBJ2-1,.,.,14,TRBV5-1
TGTGCCTGGAGTGTAATTAGACAGACAGCCGGTGGCTATGGCTACACCTTC,CAWSVIRQTAGGYGYTF,TRBJ1-2,once,.,17,TRBV30
TGTGCCAGCAGGAAACAGGGTCAGAACACTGAAGCTTTCTTT,CASRKQGQNTEAFF,TRBJ1-1,.,.,14,TRBV6-5
TGTGCCAGCAGCGTCCTAGCGGGAGGGGGCACAGATACGCAGTATTTT,CASSVLAGGGTDTQYF,TRBJ2-3,.,TRBD2,16,TRBV9
TGTGCCAGCAGCCTGGGACTAGCGGTAGAGCAGTTCTTC,CASSLGLAVEQFF,TRBJ2-1,.,TRBD2,13,TRBV5-4
TGTGCCAGCAGCTCCCCAGGGGCCACTGAAGCTTTCTTT,CASSSPGATEAFF,TRBJ1-1,few,.,13,TRBV7-9
TGTGCCAGCAGTTACTCGAGGGGACTATCCCACACTGAAGCTTTCTTT,CASSYSRGLSHTEAFF,TRBJ1-1,.,.,16,TRBV6-5
TGCGCCAGCAGCTTCAACCCCACACAAGAGACCCAGTACTTC,CASSFNPTQETQYF,TRBJ2-5,.,.,14,TRBV5-1
TGTGCCAGTAGTGATACAGGGTCTGGTGAAGCTTTCTTT,CASSDTGSGEAFF,TRBJ1-1,.,.,13,TRBV19
TGTGCCAGCTCACCAGGGACTAGCGGGCGGAACACCGGGGAGCTGTTTTTT,CASSPGTSGRNTGELFF,TRBJ2-2,.,TRBD2,17,TRBV18
TGTGCCAGCAGTCCCTCCCGGGAGAACACTGAAGCTTTCTTT,CASSPSRENTEAFF,TRBJ1-1,.,.,14,TRBV28
TGTGCCAGCAGTTTACGAGCGGGAGTAGGGGTAATACCTAGCACAGATACGCAGTATTTT,CASSLRAGVGVIPSTDTQYF,TRBJ2-3,.,TRBD2,20,TRBV27
TGTGCCAGCAGCTTAGGAGCGGGGTCGGATAATCAGCCCCAGCATTTT,CASSLGAGSDNQPQHF,TRBJ1-5,.,.,16,TRBV7-9
TGCGCCAGCAGCGAAGGGGGCACAGATACGCAGTATTTT,CASSEGGTDTQYF,TRBJ2-3,.,.,13,TRBV10-1
TGTGCCAGCAGCGTAGACAGCTATGGCTACACCTTC,CASSVDSYGYTF,TRBJ1-2,few,.,12,TRBV9
TGTGCCAGCAGCTCGGGACTAGCAGACACAGATACGCAGTATTTT,CASSSGLADTDTQYF,TRBJ2-3,.,TRBD2,15,TRBV5-6
TGTGCCAGCAGCAGGGACAGGAACACTGAAGCTTTCTTT,CASSRDRNTEAFF,TRBJ1-1,few,TRBD1,13,TRBV2
TGTGCCTGGACCGAGACAGGGTTACTCTCTGGGGCCAACGTCCTGACTTTC,CAWTETGLLSGANVLTF,TRBJ2-6,.,TRBD1,17,TRBV30
TGTGCCATCAAGGGAAGCGGACCCTACAATGAGCAGTTCTTC,CAIKGSGPYNEQFF,TRBJ2-1,few,.,14,TRBV10-3
TGTGCCAGTAGTATTAGGTCCGGCCCCCGAGGGGAGACCCAGTACTTC,CASSIRSGPRGETQYF,TRBJ2-5,.,.,16,TRBV19
TGTGCCAGCAGCCATACTACCACGGGAACCGGGGAGCTGTTTTTT,CASSHTTTGTGELFF,TRBJ2-2,once,.,15,TRBV6-5
TGTGCCAGCAGCCGCTCCGGTCAGGATAATGAAAAACTGTTTTTT,CASSRSGQDNEKLFF,TRBJ1-4,.,.,15,TRBV7-3
TGTGCCAGCACCCCCCAGGGATGGGCTGGAAACACCATATATTTT,CASTPQGWAGNTIYF,TRBJ1-3,.,.,15,TRBV6-1
TGCGCCAGCAGCGCGGGGCGCCCAGATACGCAGTATTTT,CASSAGRPDTQYF,TRBJ2-3,.,.,13,TRBV4-1
TGTGCCAGTAGTACCCCGGGGAGCGTTGCCTACGAGCAGTACTTC,CASSTPGSVAYEQYF,TRBJ2-7,.,.,15,TRBV19
TGTGCCACCATTGGGGAGACTGGAGGTGCTTTCTTT,CATIGETGGAFF,TRBJ1-1,.,.,12,TRBV27
TGCGCCAGCAGCCTAATTAGCGGGGGAGGCACAGATACGCAGTATTTT,CASSLISGGGTDTQYF,TRBJ2-3,.,TRBD2,16,TRBV5-1